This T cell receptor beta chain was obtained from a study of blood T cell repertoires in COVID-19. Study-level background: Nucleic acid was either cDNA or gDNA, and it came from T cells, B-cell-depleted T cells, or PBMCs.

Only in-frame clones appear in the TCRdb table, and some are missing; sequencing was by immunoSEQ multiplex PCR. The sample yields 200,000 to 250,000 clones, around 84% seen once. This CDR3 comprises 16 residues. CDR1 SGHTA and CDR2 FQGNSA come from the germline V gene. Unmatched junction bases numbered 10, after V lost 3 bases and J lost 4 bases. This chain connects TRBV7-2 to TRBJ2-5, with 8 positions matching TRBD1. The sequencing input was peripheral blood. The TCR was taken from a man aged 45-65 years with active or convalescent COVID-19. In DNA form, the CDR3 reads TGTGCCAGCAGCTTCCGGACAGGGTGGATCTCAGAGACCCAGTACTTC. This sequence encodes CASSFRTGWISETQYF.